This T cell receptor (beta chain) appears in the sequencing data of a study of shared clonotypes between healthy human individuals. Only in-frame clones appear in the TCRdb table, and some are missing; sequencing was by immunoSEQ multiplex PCR. The sample has roughly 300,000 clones; about 73% are singletons. Looked up from germline, CDR1 is MNHEY and CDR2 is SVGAGI. CDR3 length: 13 amino acids. The trim removed 5 bases at V and 8 bases at J, leaving 4 bases unmatched. This rearrangement joins TRBV6-5 to TRBJ2-1; 9 positions match TRBD2. The sequenced sample consisted of memory CD4+ T cells sorted from blood. Regarding subset: CD45RA-negative fraction. This receptor was obtained from a young man in good health. The CDR3 bases are TGTGCCAGCAGTCTGCGGGGGGGCGATGAGCAGTTCTTC. It encodes CASSLRGGDEQFF.